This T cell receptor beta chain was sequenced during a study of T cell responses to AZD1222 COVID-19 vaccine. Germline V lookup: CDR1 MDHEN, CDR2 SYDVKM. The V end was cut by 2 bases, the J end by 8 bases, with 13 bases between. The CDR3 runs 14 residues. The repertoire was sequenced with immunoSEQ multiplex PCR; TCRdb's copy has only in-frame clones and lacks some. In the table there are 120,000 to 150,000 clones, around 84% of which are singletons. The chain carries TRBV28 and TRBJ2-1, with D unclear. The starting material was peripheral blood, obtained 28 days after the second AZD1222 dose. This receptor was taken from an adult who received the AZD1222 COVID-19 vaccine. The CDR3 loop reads CASSLRTARYEQFF. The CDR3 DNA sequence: TGTGCCAGCAGTTTACGGACGGCTCGGTATGAGCAGTTCTTC. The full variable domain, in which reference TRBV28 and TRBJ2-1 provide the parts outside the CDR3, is DVKVTQSSRYLVKRTGEKVFLECVQDMDHENMFWYRQDPGLGLRLIYFSYDVKMKEKGDIPEGYSVSREKKERFSLILESASTNQTSMYLCASSLRTARYEQFFGPGTRLTVL.